This T cell receptor beta chain appears in the sequencing data of a study of OX40 agonist ivuxolimab in advanced cancers. V lost 4 bases and J lost 0, with 13 bases in between. This CDR3 is built from 17 residues. Germline V gene lookup returns CDR1 MNHNS and CDR2 SASEGT. TCRdb keeps only in-frame clones here, not all; method: immunoSEQ multiplex PCR. This sample yields fewer than 70,000 clones, of which 70% to 90% are seen a single time; about 0.82% belongs to the top ten. The source was CD4+ or CD8+ T cells sorted from blood, collected in a trial of the OX40 agonist ivuxolimab. The rearrangement links TRBV6-1 to TRBJ1-6, with a tentative D call TRBD1 (5 bases). The TCR comes from an adult with an advanced solid tumor such as melanoma, head and neck, liver or kidney cancer. CDR3 sequence reads: CASSAAGHSSYNSPLHF. In nucleotides, the CDR3 is TGTGCCAGCAGTGCAGCGGGGCATAGCTCCTATAATTCACCCCTCCACTTT.